This T cell receptor (beta chain) was retrieved from a study of shared T cell receptors in the human thymus. With 1 base removed from V and 1 base from J, the gap between germline ends came to 16 bases. This CDR3 is built from 17 residues. CDR1 and CDR2 from the germline V gene are SEHNR and FQNEAQ (reference sequence). Clones were read by immunoSEQ multiplex PCR, and TCRdb kept only the in-frame ones, dropping some. The sample shows hundreds of thousands of clones, 85% to 95% of them seen only once. The chain is built from TRBV7-9 and TRBJ2-5, with D perhaps assigned TRBD1 or TRBD2 (5 bases each). The source material was thymocytes. This sequence originates from a human donor. CDR3 sequence: CASSLGDEGLAQETQYF. As DNA, the CDR3 is TGTGCCAGCAGCTTAGGGGACGAGGGGCTAGCCCAAGAGACCCAGTACTTC.